Reported below is one T cell receptor beta chain. What this receptor recognizes is not known. Base qualities were left out, and no much larger clone turns up one base away. The data stem from a study of cytomegalovirus exposure and HLA in healthy donors (dated by TCRdb to about 2017). Context from the whole study: An earlier analysis of under 600 of the donors reported 250 to 350 Gb of sequence data and around 120 million unique TCR beta sequences from approximately 180 million T cells. In an earlier analysis of 500 to 650 of the donors, high-throughput TCR beta sequencing was used to judge whether each TCR beta V gene segment behaved as functional or pseudogenic. An early release that covered 500 to 800 HLA-typed donors contained about 290 gigabases of sequencing data and approximately 85 million unique TCR sequences. To predict cytomegalovirus infection status, the study combined high-throughput TCR immunosequencing, statistical association of individual TCRs with disease status, and machine learning. Typing coverage differed by locus: A, B, C, DRB1 and DQB1 were typed in roughly 629-630 donors, DQA1 in 500 to 550, DPA1 in approximately 600, and DPB1 in 450 to 490. HLA typing covered class I and class II loci at four-digit resolution. Because of strong linkage in the cohort, roughly five DR-DQ haplotypes were treated as single units for association and clustering. The study aimed to test whether cataloging public T cell receptors could reveal signatures of past pathogen exposure. A separate validation cohort of more than 100 different subjects was used in addition to the approximately 700-subject first cohort. Of the 350 to 450 genotyped donors, approximately 82% fell in the genetic ancestry cluster associated with self-reported Caucasian donors. In a later genetic analysis, genome-wide SNP genotypes for about three fifths of the roughly 670 donors were used, and that subset was treated as a discovery cohort. Donor age, sex, ethnicity and CMV serostatus were collected together with the repertoire data. All discovery cohort repertoires had been generated using a single sequencing platform. Rather than using new phenotypic data, the later analysis identified candidate immune exposures from TCR beta sequences and from how often those sequences occurred across donors. To study patterns of TCR occurrence, a later analysis re-analyzed previously published TCR beta repertoires from 500 to 850 donors and added high-resolution HLA genotyping. The T cell repertoires of several hundred subjects were profiled by immunosequencing and related to cytomegalovirus serostatus. Among about 400 genotyped donors of the cohort, an average of about 240,000 unique TCR beta nucleotide sequences was sequenced per donor, of which roughly 17% were non-productive. Study-level results and caveats: A group of highly shared sequence variants was considered likely to be a technical artifact of the sequencing pipeline. Across donors, most TCR sequences were observed very rarely, whereas some public TCRs were present in many individuals. In a later analysis, several top co-occurrence clusters were reported to appear linked to parvovirus B19, influenza, CMV and Epstein-Barr virus. The study listed 164 TCR beta chains as associated with cytomegalovirus. In a later analysis, HLA-associated TCR beta chains were found to be more clonally expanded and to have lower generation probabilities than equally common non-associated chains. Correlated functional status among segregating V segments might be attributable to linkage disequilibrium, but an unknown experimental factor could not be ruled out. Some IMGT-functional V segments, including TRBV6-2 and TRBV6-3, could not be told apart with the 87-base-pair reads, so those segments were excluded. The classifier was reported to diagnose cytomegalovirus status with high specificity and sensitivity in both the original and validation cohorts. Because counts were too low, roughly 17 rarely observed V segments, including chromosome 9 orphons, were left out of the earlier analysis of about 620 of the donors. In this cohort, only TCR beta chains were sequenced, and detectable features were limited by the absence of alpha or paired-chain data. A few of the identified cytomegalovirus-associated TCR beta chains were confirmed in vitro to be specific for cytomegalovirus antigens. CMV serostatus was the only immune exposure information available for the cohort. In a later genetic analysis, fewer N-insertions in productive TCRs were reported among donors in an Asian-associated ancestry cluster than the roughly 640-donor mean. Because HLA typing was unavailable for some donors at each locus, only the typed subset was used in association tests. Most CMV-associated TCR beta chains appeared to be HLA-restricted in a later analysis, and the HLA associations seemed to be driven largely by CMV exposure. Strong co-occurrence of HLA alleles, especially DR and DQ, made assigning TCR associations to individual alleles difficult. In a later analysis, the rate of TCR association differed among HLA loci, with DRB1 alleles having the most associated TCRs and HLA-C alleles having the fewest. A further reported finding was that TCR beta sequences accurately predicted the HLA-A and HLA-B alleles for most subjects in the first cohort. Presence/absence analyses assumed roughly uniform sequencing depth across donors, an assumption that may not hold. In a later analysis, around 17,000 TCR beta sequences were associated with specific HLA alleles at a false discovery rate of 0.05. Broadly in line with IMGT annotations, most TCR beta V segments showed up in productive rearrangements about 87% or about 30% of the time in an earlier analysis of 587 of the donors. In a later genetic analysis, a missense DCLRE1C variant was associated with V-gene and J-gene trimming of TCR beta chains, and the association was replicated in an independent cohort. The authors suggested that the approach could potentially be extended to other disease states and immunological phenotypes.

The protocol used for the library was the immunoSEQ multiplex PCR assay. The multiplex PCR relied on a mix of 60 forward primers for TCR Vbeta segments and 13 reverse primers for TCR Jbeta segments. The CDR3 region of rearranged TCR beta genes was amplified from genomic DNA by a multiplex PCR assay. The Illumina HiSeq System was used to sequence the amplified TCR beta libraries as 87-base-pair reads. Regarding the original processing steps: A later analysis counted approximately 76 million unique TCR beta chains across the 670 or so repertoires, and some 12 million of these chains were shared by at least two donors. To remove PCR and sequencing errors, raw reads were error-corrected and collapsed into unique sequences using a nearest-neighbor algorithm that merged closely related sequences. Alignment of CDR3 sequences to IMGT reference sequences was used to assign V, D and J gene segments. For a sequence to be retained, a match of at least six nucleotides was required to both a V gene segment and a J gene segment. A rearrangement was called productive if the CDR3 had no stop codons and remained in frame with V and J, and every other rearrangement was called non-productive. CDR3 was defined according to IMGT convention as the region running from the second conserved V-encoded cysteine to the conserved J-encoded phenylalanine. Sequences without an unambiguous match to a single V gene segment were excluded from the earlier analysis of several hundred of the donors. An earlier analysis of about 590 of the donors classified V segments as functional when productive rearrangements were above 56.7% and as segregating when the standard deviation between donors was above 5%. A statistical classification framework was built to diagnose cytomegalovirus status from the catalog of TCR beta chain sequences. A later analysis assigned V and J genes by comparing TCR nucleotide sequences with IMGT/GENE-DB human TR gene sequences. Using the TCRdist pipeline, a later analysis assigned CDR3 sequences along with most-parsimonious VDJ recombination scenarios. In a later analysis, every TCR beta chain was defined by the combination of its CDR3 amino acid sequence and its V-gene family, and reads without a unique V-gene family were dropped. A later analysis removed 600 or so highly shared, low-generation-probability nucleotide sequences to deal with suspected cross-contamination and a sequencing artifact. In a later analysis, a clonal expansion index for each public chain was calculated from normalized within-repertoire ranks of inferred template counts. Generation probabilities in a later analysis came from a VDJ recombination model fitted to out-of-frame rearrangements, and those results were checked against IGoR. In a later analysis, TCR-TCR, TCR-HLA and TCR-CMV co-occurrence was scored with hypergeometric tests, and a repertoire-size bias correction was applied to TCR pairs. False discovery rates were estimated in a later analysis by permuting HLA or CMV assignments 20 times. A later analysis grouped co-occurring TCRs with DBSCAN, adding TCRdist sequence similarity when clustering within HLA-allele-positive subsets. Co-occurrence clustering excluded repertoires with fewer than 30,000 or more than 120,000 public chains, plus five with anomalous nucleotide sharing. TCRdb's version of the immuneACCESS table is confined to in-frame rearrangements and falls short of the full clone set. An unresolved V gene accounts for under half of the shortfall where checked; the remainder is of unknown origin. The V and J calls and clone size come from that table; D and trimming were worked out from the DNA. The sample table contains about 200,000 clones; only one count was recorded for over 70% of them. Of the sample, 1.7% is held by the ten largest clones.

The cohort comprised more than 550 healthy bone marrow donors. All cohort members were sampled while nominally healthy, although unrecorded immune exposures were likely present. The donor was CMV seropositive and was included in the group of 250 to 300 seropositive cohort members. A peripheral blood sample was provided by each donor, and peripheral blood mononuclear cells were used for TCR beta sequencing. Genomic DNA extraction from the blood cell samples was performed with the Qiagen DNeasy Blood Extraction Kit. V is clipped by 0 bases and J by 4 bases, and the sequence between their germline boundaries is 8 bases long. CDR1 and CDR2, per the germline V gene, are SGHRS and YFSETQ. From the cysteine up to the phenylalanine, the CDR3 has a length of 13 residues. CDR3 DNA only is kept here, 39 bases in frame from base 1.

This receptor was identified in a middle-aged man in good health and CMV-seropositive. Sample: PBMCs. The chain links TRBV5-1 with TRBJ2-7, with the D gene not clear enough to name. CDR3 loop: CASSLGAEYEQYF. The nucleotides read TGCGCCAGCAGCTTGGGGGCAGAATACGAGCAGTACTTC.